This T cell receptor (beta chain) is drawn from a study of blood T cells in healthy people across ages. Findings and limits, study-wide: Any conclusive comparison of naive versus antigen-experienced cells was prevented by using unsorted PBMCs. Roughly linear age-related decline in beta diversity appeared, significant by age about 40.

A second roughly 7 to 12 cycle PCR used barcoded and J-beta primers. A template-switch adaptor that had 12 random nucleotides put a tag on each cDNA molecule. From the 5' RACE reads, TCRdb called clonotypes with MiXCR, one entry per CDR3 protein. There are approximately 1.5 million distinct CDR3 sequences in the sample; about 31% occur only once, and 10% to 12% lies in the top ten. Trimming took 7 bases from V and 9 from J; bases not matched to a gene: 4. CDR3 length equals 14 residues. The germline V gene has CDR1 MNHNS and CDR2 SASEGT. Concerning this clonotype itself: Its antigen is as yet unknown.

The chain joins TRBV6-1 to TRBJ2-1; 15 bases align to TRBD2. Source material: blood. The clonotype was recovered from a woman aged 30 to 39 in good health. The CDR3, as DNA: TGTGCCAGCACGGGACTAGCGGGGGGAATTGAGCAGTTCTTC. Translating it yields CASTGLAGGIEQFF.